This TCR beta chain was observed in a study of T-cell reconstitution after alpha-beta-depleted transplantation in children. The study, taken as a whole, reports: Two months or so post-transplant, alpha-beta T cells reportedly derived from several hundred expanded graft clones. Certain patients had high TCRbeta diversity at day 60, and it came from recipient T cells and thymic progenitors that survived. At the one-year point after transplant, T-cell counts and TCRbeta diversity were found to come mostly from T cells that had been newly produced.

As to this clonotype: What it binds is unknown.

Looked up from germline, CDR1 is MNHEY and CDR2 is SMNVEV (reference sequence). The CDR3 is 15 amino acids. V was shortened by 7 bases and J by 3 bases, with 19 bases between the two germline ends. TCRbeta library construction was performed incorporating unique molecular identifiers. Using its own MiXCR run on the PCR reads, TCRdb lists one record per CDR3 protein. The sample records approximately 110,000 distinct CDR3 sequences, under 13% being singletons. Sequencing was performed on PBMCs, taken before TCRalphabeta/CD19-depleted stem cell transplant. This chain joins TRBV27 and TRBJ2-7, with D possibly matching TRBD2 (5 bases). The clonotype originates from a boy between 2 and 10 years old with acute lymphoblastic leukemia, due to receive a stem cell transplant. CDR3 sequence (DNA): TGTGCCAGCACTCTTTTGGCGGGCCCCCGCTACGAGCAGTACTTC. Translation: CASTLLAGPRYEQYF.